The 24 T cell receptor beta chains below were found in one sample sequenced in a study of blood T cell repertoires in COVID-19. Generated by immunoSEQ multiplex PCR, the TCRdb table keeps only in-frame clones and is missing some. The top ten hold about 5% of the sample, which has about 280,000 clones, 82% seen once. Sequenced input: PBMCs or T cells enriched from blood (not recorded which). The receptors originated from a man aged 35-49 years who had been exposed to COVID-19.

The rearrangement joins TRBV19 to TRBJ1-1; 7 nucleotides match TRBD1. The CDR3 loop spans 15 amino acids. Germline values: CDR1 LNHDA, CDR2 SQIVND (reference sequence). V was pared by 10 bases and J by 0 bases, with 11 bases of the junction left unmatched. DNA of the CDR3: TGTGCCACTGCCGGGACAGCCTATTTGAACACTGAAGCTTTCTTT. Its protein product is CATAGTAYLNTEAFF.

This clone was counted once. This chain links TRBV18 with TRBJ1-1; no clear D gene. V lost 3 bases and J 8 bases, leaving 19 bases between the germline ends. This CDR3 has 15 residues. Germline-derived CDR1 and CDR2 are KGHSH and LQKENI. The CDR3 reads CASSPQPRTGLEAFF. The CDR3, as DNA: TGTGCCAGCTCACCTCAACCCCGTACGGGTCTGGAAGCTTTCTTT.

V gene TRBV6-5 combines with J gene TRBJ1-6; 9 bases are shared with TRBD1. Germline trimming cut 5 bases from V and 8 bases from J; bases unmatched to any gene: 7. The CDR3 extends over 15 amino acids. Germline CDR1 is MNHEY and CDR2 is SVGAGI. This chain's CDR3 is CASSRTGEFHSPLHF. The CDR3 coding sequence is TGTGCCAGCAGTCGGACAGGGGAGTTTCATTCACCCCTCCACTTT.

The rearrangement joins TRBV5-8 to TRBJ1-6; tentatively, D is TRBD1 (6 bases). Trimming removed 2 bases at V and 5 bases at J, with 14 bases between. In germline, CDR1 is SGHTS, CDR2 YDEGEE. This CDR3 has 16 residues. The CDR3 DNA is TGTGCCAGCAGCTTCCAAATCAGGGGTAATAATTCACCCCTCCACTTT. It specifies CASSFQIRGNNSPLHF.

The gene calls are TRBV2 and TRBJ2-7; no reliable D call. Germline V lookup: CDR1 SNHLY, CDR2 FYNNEI. V lost 3 bases and J lost 1, with 13 bases in between. The length of the CDR3 is 15 residues. The CDR3 spells CASSEVEVLSYEQYF. CDR3 sequence (DNA): TGTGCCAGCAGTGAGGTTGAGGTTTTATCCTACGAGCAGTACTTC.

The chain joins TRBV18 to TRBJ2-3, with 14 bases matching TRBD2. CDR3 length equals 16 residues. Trimming at V came to 6 bases and at J to 4 bases, leaving 6 bases not matched to a gene. The germline CDR1 and CDR2 sequences are KGHSH and LQKENI. The CDR3 nucleotides read TGTGCCAGCTCTCCGGGACTAGCGGGAGCGTCAGATACGCAGTATTTT. This encodes CASSPGLAGASDTQYF.

The V call is TRBV18, the J call TRBJ1-1, with 7 bases that match TRBD1. The CDR3 sequence is 17 residues long. The germline gives CDR1 KGHSH, CDR2 LQKENI. V was pared by 0 bases and J by 3 bases, with 10 bases of the junction left unmatched. CDR3 in DNA: TGTGCCAGCTCACCACCGGTTTCAGGGGGTAGGCACACTGAAGCTTTCTTT. It specifies CASSPPVSGGRHTEAFF.

The rearrangement links TRBV30 to TRBJ1-1; the D is unclear. Germline V gene sequence: CDR1 GTSNPN, CDR2 SVGIG (reference sequence). The CDR3 has 12 amino acids. Trimming stripped 0 bases from V and 5 bases from J, with 7 bases between. CDR3 sequence reads: CAWSVADTEAFF. The DNA of the CDR3 is TGTGCCTGGAGTGTTGCAGATACTGAAGCTTTCTTT. The variable domain in full, with the rest retrieved from reference TRBV30 and TRBJ1-1, is SQTIHQWPATLVQPVGSPLSLECTVEGTSNPNLYWYRQAAGRGLQLLFYSVGIGQISSEVPQNLSASRPQDRQFILSSKKLLLSDSGFYLCAWSVADTEAFFGQGTRLTVV.

V gene TRBV7-8 combines with J gene TRBJ2-7; 8 nucleotides agree with TRBD2. This CDR3 comprises 19 residues. Germline assignment: CDR1 SGHVS and CDR2 FQNEAQ. V dropped 3 bases and J dropped 2; count of bases not matched to a gene: 18. Written as DNA, the CDR3 is TGTGCCAGCAGCTTGCCGAAGGGCGGGAGGCAACAGACAGCCTACGAGCAGTACTTC. This sequence encodes CASSLPKGGRQQTAYEQYF. The full variable domain, in which reference TRBV7-8 and TRBJ2-7 provide the parts outside the CDR3, is GAGVSQSPRYKVAKRGQDVALRCDPISGHVSLFWYQQALGQGPEFLTYFQNEAQLDKSGLPSDRFFAERPEGSVSTLKIQRTQQEDSAVYLCASSLPKGGRQQTAYEQYFGPGTRLTVT.

DNA for the CDR3: TGTGCCAGCAGCAACCGCCCGGGGTATTCCCTGAACACCGGGGAGCTGTTTTTT. Translating it yields CASSNRPGYSLNTGELFF. J is TRBJ2-2 and V is TRBV11-2; tentative D call: TRBD2 (5 bases). This CDR3 comprises 18 residues. Per germline, CDR1 SGHAT and CDR2 FQNNGV. V was trimmed by 5 bases and J by 1 base, leaving 20 bases between them.

The chain employs TRBV9 and TRBJ2-7; D may be TRBD1 (5 bases). The germline V gene encodes CDR1 SGDLS and CDR2 YYNGEE. V was pared by 3 bases and J by 0 bases, with 7 bases between. The CDR3 covers 13 residues. The chain's CDR3 is CASSADNSYEQYF. In DNA form, the CDR3 reads TGTGCCAGCAGCGCGGACAACTCCTACGAGCAGTACTTC. The complete variable domain, with remaining parts taken from reference TRBV9 and TRBJ2-7, reads DSGVTQTPKHLITATGQRVTLRCSPRSGDLSVYWYQQSLDQGLQFLIQYYNGEERAKGNILERFSAQQFPDLHSELNLSSLELGDSALYFCASSADNSYEQYFGPGTRLTVT.

The rearrangement joins TRBV5-6 to TRBJ1-1, with TRBD1 matching 9 bases. The CDR3 sequence is 14 residues long. J lost 5 bases, V lost 7 bases, and 9 bases had no gene match. The germline V gene has CDR1 SGHDT and CDR2 YYEEEE. The CDR3 is CASGGGQGFTEAFF. The CDR3 nucleotides are TGTGCCAGCGGAGGGGGACAGGGTTTTACTGAAGCTTTCTTT.

The chain couples TRBV5-4 to TRBJ2-5; D might be TRBD1 (6 bases). With 4 bases removed from V and 3 bases from J, the gap between germline ends came to 13 bases. The CDR3 is 14 amino acids. The germline CDR1 and CDR2 sequences are SGHNT and YYREEE (reference sequence). The CDR3 here is CASSATGTKETQYF. CDR3 coding DNA: TGTGCCAGCAGCGCTACCGGGACAAAAGAGACCCAGTACTTC.

J is TRBJ2-5 and V is TRBV11-2, with 11 positions matching TRBD2. Germline CDR1 SGHAT, CDR2 FQNNGV. The J segment lost 5 bases and the V segment lost 3 bases, leaving 8 bases of the junction unmatched. The CDR3 contains 16 residues. The CDR3 nucleotides read TGTGCCAGCAGCTTGATGACTAGCGGGGAGGGGGAGACCCAGTACTTC. Translation: CASSLMTSGEGETQYF.

The chain employs TRBV27 and TRBJ2-1; 7 bases align to TRBD2. V was pared by 4 bases and J by 2 bases, with 5 bases of the junction left unmatched. Germline loops: CDR1 MNHEY, CDR2 SMNVEV (reference sequence). CDR3 length: 15 amino acids. For the CDR3, the DNA is TGTGCCAGCAGTTGGGGGGGAAGGGCCTACAATGAGCAGTTCTTC. Protein: CASSWGGRAYNEQFF.

At least ten counts were recorded for this clone. V usage is TRBV25-1 and J usage is TRBJ2-1; D call uncertain. The CDR3 extends over 15 amino acids. V lost 6 bases to trimming and J lost 3 bases, with 15 bases between them. Germline V gives CDR1 MGHDK, CDR2 SYGVNS. CDR3 bases: TGTGCCAGCAGCCAAGTAGCAGATATCTACAATGAGCAGTTCTTC. It is translated as CASSQVADIYNEQFF.

The V and J genes are TRBV2 and TRBJ2-2, with D perhaps matching TRBD1 (6 bases). V was cut by 8 bases and J by 5 bases, with 15 bases left in between. The germline V gene has CDR1 SNHLY and CDR2 FYNNEI. The CDR3 is made up of 14 amino acids. CDR3 sequence: CASQATGGTGELFF. CDR3 DNA sequence: TGTGCCAGCCAGGCGACAGGAGGAACCGGGGAGCTGTTTTTT.

The chain links TRBV7-8 to TRBJ1-5; TRBD1 aligns across 12 bases. The CDR3 runs 17 residues. Unmatched junction bases numbered 7, after V lost 6 bases and J lost 1 base. The germline gives CDR1 SGHVS, CDR2 FQNEAQ. Written as DNA, the CDR3 is TGTGCCAGCAGTTCCGGGACAGGGGGCTGGAGCAATCAGCCCCAGCATTTT. Translating it yields CASSSGTGGWSNQPQHF.

This clone appeared a single time. The V and J genes are TRBV5-1 and TRBJ2-1, with 9 bases lining up with TRBD2. The CDR3 has 13 residues. The J segment lost 3 bases and the V segment lost 8 bases, leaving 3 bases of the junction unmatched. The V gene's germline CDR1 is SGHRS and CDR2 YFSETQ. CDR3 sequence: CARGLAIYNEQFF. CDR3 bases: TGCGCCAGGGGACTAGCAATCTACAATGAGCAGTTCTTC.

The chain employs TRBV15 and TRBJ2-1, with a possible D match to TRBD2 (6 bases). The CDR3 is 17 amino acids. V lost 0 bases, J lost 0 bases, and 12 bases lay in between. CDR1 is LNHNV and CDR2 is YYDKDF in the germline V gene (reference sequence). CDR3 region: CATSRDRRTISYNEQFF. As DNA, the CDR3 is TGTGCCACCAGCAGAGATCGGCGGACTATCTCCTACAATGAGCAGTTCTTC. Full variable domain (rest looked up from reference TRBV15 and TRBJ2-1): DAMVIQNPRYQVTQFGKPVTLSCSQTLNHNVMYWYQQKSSQAPKLLFHYYDKDFNNEADTPDNFQSRRPNTSFCFLDIRSPGLGDTAMYLCATSRDRRTISYNEQFFGPGTRLTVL.

The J gene is TRBJ2-1, the V gene TRBV27; D is undetermined. V was trimmed by 0 bases and J by 4 bases, leaving 10 bases between them. The CDR3 totals 15 residues. The V gene's germline CDR1 is MNHEY and CDR2 SMNVEV (reference sequence). In nucleotides, the CDR3 is TGTGCCAGCAGTTTATCTGGTCTATTTTACAATGAGCAGTTCTTC. Translated, it gives CASSLSGLFYNEQFF.

This clone was detected a few times. CDR3 nucleotides: TGCGCCAGCAGCTTGGGATACACAGCGGACACCATATATTTT. Translation gives CASSLGYTADTIYF. The chain recombines TRBV5-1 with TRBJ1-3; D remains unclear. The CDR3 loop spans 14 amino acids. From germline, CDR1 is SGHRS and CDR2 YFSETQ. The ends were cut back, 0 bases at V and 8 bases at J, with 12 bases in the middle. Full variable domain (remainder filled in from reference TRBV5-1 and TRBJ1-3): KAGVTQTPRYLIKTRGQQVTLSCSPISGHRSVSWYQQTPGQGLQFLFEYFSETQRNKGNFPGRFSGRQFSNSRSEMNVSTLELGDSALYLCASSLGYTADTIYFGEGSWLTVV.

This clone was detected once. The chain has TRBV30 and TRBJ1-2; a possible D gene is TRBD1 (6 bases). Germline V gene sequence: CDR1 GTSNPN, CDR2 SVGIG (reference sequence). The length of the CDR3 is 13 residues. Trimming removed 5 bases from V and 6 bases from J, with 16 bases in between. The CDR3 sequence: CAWLIQGFNGYTF. In DNA, the CDR3 is TGTGCCTGGCTAATACAGGGTTTCAATGGCTACACCTTC.

This sequence joins TRBV29-1 and TRBJ2-2; D is unclear. The CDR3 totals 11 residues. Germline CDR1 and CDR2: SQVTM and ANQGSEA. V was cut by 8 bases and J by 2 bases, with 6 bases left in between. CDR3 sequence: CSTRNTGELFF. The CDR3 region has the DNA TGCAGCACTCGCAACACCGGGGAGCTGTTTTTT.